A single sample gave rise to the 21 T cell receptor beta chains below, sequenced in a study of blood T cell repertoires in COVID-19. Generated by immunoSEQ multiplex PCR, the TCRdb table keeps only in-frame clones and is missing some. The sample shows around 700,000 clones, just under 90% of them seen only once. The sample was peripheral blood. The source is a woman aged 18 to 35 with acute or convalescent COVID-19.

With regard to this clone: The junction and the germline gene differ at one end; a read error may be behind it. This sequence joins TRBV9 and TRBJ2-7; 16 positions agree with TRBD2. The CDR3 has 16 residues. Germline CDR1 is SGDLS and CDR2 is YYNGEE. The CDR3 spells CARSGTSGGGLYEQYF. CDR3 in DNA: TGTGCCCGCAGCGGGACTAGCGGGGGGGGCCTCTACGAGCAGTACTTC. Full variable domain (remainder filled in from reference TRBV9 and TRBJ2-7): DSGVTQTPKHLITATGQRVTLRCSPRSGDLSVYWYQQSLDQGLQFLIQYYNGEERAKGNILERFSAQQFPDLHSELNLSSLELGDSALYFCARSGTSGGGLYEQYFGPGTRLTVT.

This chain uses TRBV30 with TRBJ1-6, with D possibly being TRBD1 (5 bases). This CDR3 is 17 amino acids long. V was clipped by 0 bases and J by 5 bases, with 17 bases between them. Germline V gene sequence: CDR1 GTSNPN, CDR2 SVGIG (reference sequence). DNA of the CDR3: TGTGCCTGGAGTGTATCGGCAGGGATTATCGATAATTCACCCCTCCACTTT. It codes for CAWSVSAGIIDNSPLHF. Drawing the rest from reference TRBV30 and TRBJ1-6, the complete variable domain is SQTIHQWPATLVQPVGSPLSLECTVEGTSNPNLYWYRQAAGRGLQLLFYSVGIGQISSEVPQNLSASRPQDRQFILSSKKLLLSDSGFYLCAWSVSAGIIDNSPLHFGNGTRLTVT.

The chain recombines TRBV20-1 with TRBJ1-4; TRBD1 might be the D (5 bases). Germline assignment: CDR1 DFQATT and CDR2 SNEGSKA (reference sequence). V was clipped by 4 bases and J by 12 bases, with 9 bases between them. The CDR3 extends over 10 amino acids. The CDR3 DNA follows: TGCAGTGCTACCGGGGGGGAACTGTTTTTT. Encoded protein: CSATGGELFF.

This chain uses TRBV9 with TRBJ1-1; D possibly corresponds to TRBD1 (5 bases). CDR3 length: 15 residues. Germline assignment: CDR1 SGDLS and CDR2 YYNGEE. Trimming left V 1 base short and J 3 bases short, with 13 bases between. CDR3 in amino acids: CASSVRGAGDTEAFF. The CDR3 DNA is TGTGCCAGCAGCGTAAGAGGGGCGGGGGACACTGAAGCTTTCTTT.

The V and J genes are TRBV4-2 and TRBJ2-2; 14 bases map to TRBD2. CDR3 length: 19 amino acids. Germline V lookup: CDR1 LGHNA, CDR2 YNFKEQ. V shed 0 bases, J shed 4 bases, and the junction held 7 bases outside the gene matches. The CDR3 here is CASSQDGLAGGLGTGELFF. CDR3 nucleotides: TGTGCCAGCAGCCAAGATGGACTAGCGGGGGGCTTGGGCACCGGGGAGCTGTTTTTT.

This chain uses TRBV5-6 with TRBJ2-1; 12 bases are shared with TRBD1. Trimming removed 2 bases from V and 5 bases from J; junction bases left unmatched: 11. Germline lookup yields CDR1 SGHDT and CDR2 YYEEEE. This CDR3 region has 18 residues. CDR3 DNA: TGTGCCAGCAGCTTCCCCCCCGGGACAGGGGGCTTTCACAATGAGCAGTTCTTC. It is translated as CASSFPPGTGGFHNEQFF.

This rearrangement joins TRBV6-5 to TRBJ2-3, with TRBD2 matching 8 bases. The ends lost 4 bases at V and 4 bases at J; junction bases unmatched: 10. This CDR3 comprises 16 residues. In germline, CDR1 is MNHEY, CDR2 SVGAGI. The CDR3 sequence is CASSSRGGGLADTQYF. Here the CDR3 DNA reads TGTGCCAGCAGTTCCAGGGGCGGGGGGTTGGCAGATACGCAGTATTTT.

This clone was counted a few times. The chain uses TRBV27 and TRBJ2-7, with TRBD1 as a possible D gene (6 bases). The CDR3 spans 17 residues. CDR1 and CDR2 (germline): MNHEY, SMNVEV (reference sequence). V was clipped by 6 bases and J by 3 bases, with 24 bases between them. The CDR3 region has the DNA TGTGCCAGCAGCTCTAAAGGGACAAGGAAGCTTTACTACGAGCAGTACTTC. Its protein is CASSSKGTRKLYYEQYF.

The chain is built from TRBV12-5 and TRBJ2-2; 10 bases match TRBD1. The CDR3 has 15 amino acids. Germline V CDR1 and CDR2: LGHNT, FRNRAP. V lost 6 bases, J lost 1 base, and 2 bases stayed unmatched. This chain's CDR3 is CASGGDRGNTGELFF. CDR3 bases: TGTGCTAGTGGCGGGGACAGGGGGAACACCGGGGAGCTGTTTTTT.

The rearrangement uses TRBV11-3 and TRBJ1-4, with 7 bases matching TRBD1. Germline V gives CDR1 SGHNT, CDR2 YENEEA. The CDR3 spans 16 residues. The ends lost 1 base at V and 1 base at J; junction bases unmatched: 3. The CDR3 protein is CASSLAPGGTNEKLFF. CDR3 nucleotide sequence: TGTGCCAGCAGCTTAGCGCCAGGGGGAACTAATGAAAAACTGTTTTTT.

The CDR3 DNA reads as TGTGCCAGCAGCGGGGGACAGACTGGCTGGGGCAATCAGCCCCAGCATTTT. This sequence encodes CASSGGQTGWGNQPQHF. The rearrangement joins TRBV5-4 to TRBJ1-5, with 7 bases fitting TRBD1. CDR1 is SGHNT, CDR2 YYREEE, per germline (reference sequence). This CDR3 region has 17 residues. V dropped 4 bases and J dropped 2; count of bases not matched to a gene: 12.

The rearrangement uses TRBV6-1 and TRBJ2-7; the D gene is possibly TRBD2 (6 bases). The V and J ends lost 2 bases and 2 bases respectively, with 13 bases between them. Germline V gives CDR1 MNHNS, CDR2 SASEGT. This CDR3 is built from 15 residues. The CDR3 protein is CASSEWGVGTYEQYF. The CDR3 bases are TGTGCCAGCAGTGAATGGGGGGTGGGGACCTACGAGCAGTACTTC.

The chain employs TRBV19 and TRBJ1-2, with D possibly matching TRBD1 (6 bases). CDR1 and CDR2 (germline): LNHDA, SQIVND (reference sequence). The CDR3 consists of 11 residues. Trimming took off 9 bases at V and 7 bases at J, with 12 bases between the two ends. CDR3 coding DNA: TGTGCCAGCGGACAGTACCCTGGCTACACCTTC. Encoded protein: CASGQYPGYTF.

The V call is TRBV5-1, the J call TRBJ2-2; 10 nucleotides align to TRBD2. Trimming removed 2 bases from V and 3 bases from J; junction bases left unmatched: 4. This CDR3 is built from 16 residues. Germline V gives CDR1 SGHRS, CDR2 YFSETQ. The CDR3, as DNA: TGCGCCAGCAGCTTTCTAGCGGGGGCGGACACCGGGGAGCTGTTTTTT. This codes for CASSFLAGADTGELFF.

The J gene is TRBJ2-5, the V gene TRBV7-2; 7 bases match TRBD2. The trim removed 0 bases at V and 1 base at J, leaving 2 bases unmatched. The CDR3 sequence is 15 residues long. Looked up from germline, CDR1 is SGHTA and CDR2 is FQGNSA. CDR3 protein: CASSLAGRGQETQYF. CDR3 bases: TGTGCCAGCAGCTTAGCGGGGAGGGGCCAAGAGACCCAGTACTTC.

The rearrangement joins TRBV29-1 to TRBJ2-7, with D possibly TRBD1 on 5 matching bases. The CDR3 sequence is 13 residues long. The ends were cut back, 4 bases at V and 0 bases at J, with 10 bases in the middle. From germline, CDR1 is SQVTM and CDR2 ANQGSEA. The CDR3 DNA reads as TGCAGCGTTGCGACAGAGAGCTCCTACGAGCAGTACTTC. Translating it yields CSVATESSYEQYF.

This clone was seen only a few times. The gene calls are TRBV6-4 and TRBJ1-1, with D possibly TRBD1 on 6 matching bases. Trimming stripped 5 bases from V and 4 bases from J, with 17 bases between. Germline V CDR1 and CDR2: MRHNA, SNTAGT. The CDR3 covers 15 residues. The CDR3 nucleotides read TGTGCCAGCAGTCCCACAGGGTCTGGGAGCACTGAAGCTTTCTTT. As protein: CASSPTGSGSTEAFF.

J is TRBJ2-6 and V is TRBV10-3; no definite D call. The V gene's germline CDR1 is ENHRY and CDR2 SYGVKD. V lost 2 bases to trimming and J lost 4 bases, with 12 bases between them. This CDR3 spans 16 amino acids. The CDR3 DNA is TGTGCCATCAGTGAGCCGACAACCCCCGGGGCCAACGTCCTGACTTTC. This gives the protein CAISEPTTPGANVLTF.

To note about this clone: At the DNA level, this CDR3 is encoded by other sequences in the same sample as well. The V gene is TRBV6-5, the J gene TRBJ1-1; 9 bases fit TRBD1. CDR1 and CDR2 from the germline V gene are MNHEY and SVGAGI. The CDR3 extends over 15 amino acids. V shed 3 bases, J shed 5 bases, and the junction held 7 bases outside the gene matches. The CDR3 nucleotides are TGTGCCAGCAGTTATTCTCCTGACAGGGGGACTGAAGCTTTCTTT. It encodes CASSYSPDRGTEAFF.

This clone appeared once. The chain couples TRBV6-2 or TRBV6-3 to TRBJ2-5; tentative D call: TRBD2 (6 bases). This CDR3 contains 15 residues. V was cut by 2 bases and J by 2 bases, with 12 bases left in between. Germline V gene data show CDR1 as MNHEY and CDR2 as SVGEGT. The CDR3, as DNA: TGTGCCAGCAGTTACACGGCGGGAAGGCAAGAGACCCAGTACTTC. The encoded protein is CASSYTAGRQETQYF.

V is TRBV30 and J is TRBJ2-2; D is possibly TRBD2 (5 bases). Germline V gene data show CDR1 as GTSNPN and CDR2 as SVGIG (reference sequence). V was trimmed by 8 bases and J by 4 bases, leaving 17 bases between them. This CDR3 contains 14 residues. The CDR3 region has the DNA TGTGCCAGCCTTGTGGGGAGTCGCACCGGGGAGCTGTTTTTT. Translating gives CASLVGSRTGELFF.